The rows below give T cell receptor beta chains drawn from one sample of a study of OX40 agonist ivuxolimab in advanced cancers. Profiled with immunoSEQ multiplex PCR; TCRdb holds only in-frame clones, not every one. In the table there are over 35,000 clones, roughly 87% of which are singletons. This specimen consisted of CD4+ or CD8+ T cells sorted from blood, obtained in a trial of the OX40 agonist ivuxolimab. These receptors were obtained from an adult with an advanced solid tumor such as melanoma, head and neck, liver or kidney cancer. Both conserved end residues are part of each CDR3. The D gene is left open where the match is weak. Clone size is not always given. Where it is, it says once, few, many or a class for expanded clones.

j_call: TRBJ1-5
clone_size: once
d_call: TRBD1
v_call: TRBV5-1
cdr3_aa: CASSTGTGNQPQHF
cdr3_nt: TGCGCCAGCAGCACCGGGACAGGCAATCAGCCCCAGCATTTT

j_call: TRBJ2-1
clone_size: .
d_call: .
v_call: TRBV9
cdr3_aa: CASSVSAPKGHEQFF
cdr3_nt: TGTGCCAGCAGCGTTTCGGCACCCAAAGGCCATGAGCAGTTCTTC

j_call: TRBJ2-1
clone_size: many
d_call: TRBD1
v_call: TRBV28
cdr3_aa: CASNRGRTNEQFF
cdr3_nt: TGTGCCAGCAACAGGGGGCGTACCAATGAGCAGTTCTTC

j_call: TRBJ2-7
clone_size: .
d_call: TRBD1
v_call: TRBV5-6
cdr3_aa: CASILGTGPHEQYF
cdr3_nt: TGTGCCAGCATTCTGGGGACAGGGCCCCACGAGCAGTACTTC

j_call: TRBJ1-4
clone_size: .
d_call: TRBD1
v_call: TRBV2
cdr3_aa: CAKTGDGEKLFF
cdr3_nt: TGTGCCAAGACAGGGGATGGTGAAAAACTGTTTTTT

j_call: TRBJ2-2
clone_size: .
d_call: TRBD1
v_call: TRBV4-3
cdr3_aa: CASSQDWTGGTGELFF
cdr3_nt: TGCGCCAGCAGCCAAGACTGGACAGGGGGCACCGGGGAGCTGTTTTTT

j_call: TRBJ2-2
clone_size: .
d_call: TRBD1
v_call: TRBV9
cdr3_aa: CASSVRTGATGELFF
cdr3_nt: TGTGCCAGCAGCGTAAGGACAGGGGCCACCGGGGAGCTGTTTTTT

j_call: TRBJ2-2
clone_size: .
d_call: .
v_call: TRBV19
cdr3_aa: CASSRENTGELFF
cdr3_nt: TGTGCCAGTTCGAGAGAGAACACCGGGGAGCTGTTTTTT

j_call: TRBJ2-7
clone_size: few
d_call: .
v_call: TRBV19
cdr3_aa: CASSGQGSSYEQYF
cdr3_nt: TGTGCCAGTAGTGGGCAGGGCTCTTCCTACGAGCAGTACTTC

j_call: TRBJ1-5
clone_size: once
d_call: TRBD1
v_call: TRBV7-8
cdr3_aa: CASSLRQGSNQPQHF
cdr3_nt: TGTGCCAGCAGCTTAAGACAGGGGAGTAATCAGCCCCAGCATTTT

j_call: TRBJ2-1
clone_size: .
d_call: TRBD1
v_call: TRBV28
cdr3_aa: CASRTQGQGRNEQFF
cdr3_nt: TGTGCCAGCAGAACACAAGGACAGGGACGGAATGAGCAGTTCTTC

j_call: TRBJ2-3
clone_size: .
d_call: .
v_call: TRBV27
cdr3_aa: CASSSSISTDTQYF
cdr3_nt: TGTGCCAGCAGTTCATCCATTAGCACAGATACGCAGTATTTT

j_call: TRBJ2-3
clone_size: few
d_call: .
v_call: TRBV27
cdr3_aa: CASSWEGATDTQYF
cdr3_nt: TGTGCCAGCAGTTGGGAGGGGGCCACAGATACGCAGTATTTT

j_call: TRBJ2-1
clone_size: .
d_call: TRBD2
v_call: TRBV11-3
cdr3_aa: CASRGSGGNNEQFF
cdr3_nt: TGTGCCTCCCGGGGTAGCGGGGGTAACAATGAGCAGTTCTTC

j_call: TRBJ2-4
clone_size: .
d_call: .
v_call: TRBV5-4
cdr3_aa: CASSLGWDLAKNIQYF
cdr3_nt: TGTGCCAGCAGCTTGGGTTGGGATCTAGCCAAAAACATTCAGTACTTC

j_call: TRBJ2-3
clone_size: .
d_call: .
v_call: TRBV4-3
cdr3_aa: CASSQSDSPAGTQYF
cdr3_nt: TGCGCCAGCAGCCAATCCGACTCACCGGCGGGTACGCAGTATTTT

j_call: TRBJ2-2
clone_size: .
d_call: TRBD2
v_call: TRBV19
cdr3_aa: CASGSSGNTGELFF
cdr3_nt: TGTGCCAGTGGGTCTAGCGGAAACACCGGGGAGCTGTTTTTT

j_call: TRBJ2-7
clone_size: .
d_call: .
v_call: TRBV4-2
cdr3_aa: CASSQPDWAGEQYF
cdr3_nt: TGTGCCAGCAGCCAACCCGACTGGGCCGGGGAGCAGTACTTC

j_call: TRBJ1-4
clone_size: few
d_call: .
v_call: TRBV9
cdr3_aa: CASSVGGTGEKLFF
cdr3_nt: TGTGCCAGCAGCGTAGGGGGGACGGGAGAAAAACTGTTTTTT

j_call: TRBJ1-2
clone_size: .
d_call: TRBD1
v_call: TRBV4-1
cdr3_aa: CASSKWTGTGYTF
cdr3_nt: TGCGCCAGCAGCAAGTGGACAGGGACTGGCTACACCTTC

j_call: TRBJ2-7
clone_size: .
d_call: .
v_call: TRBV5-1
cdr3_aa: CASSLFELREFPYEQYF
cdr3_nt: TGCGCCAGCAGCTTGTTCGAGTTGAGGGAATTCCCCTACGAGCAGTACTTC

j_call: TRBJ2-1
clone_size: .
d_call: .
v_call: TRBV7-2
cdr3_aa: CASSLSLTALNNEQFF
cdr3_nt: TGTGCCAGCAGCTTATCATTGACAGCCCTCAACAATGAGCAGTTCTTC

j_call: TRBJ2-1
clone_size: .
d_call: .
v_call: TRBV6-5
cdr3_aa: CASSYGGPVYNEQFF
cdr3_nt: TGTGCCAGCAGTTACGGGGGGCCGGTCTACAATGAGCAGTTCTTC

j_call: TRBJ1-4
clone_size: .
d_call: .
v_call: TRBV4-3
cdr3_aa: CASSQEAVTTNEKLFF
cdr3_nt: TGCGCCAGCAGCCAGGAGGCGGTAACAACTAATGAAAAACTGTTTTTT

j_call: TRBJ2-1
clone_size: .
d_call: .
v_call: TRBV30
cdr3_aa: CAWSVLGDEQFF
cdr3_nt: TGTGCCTGGAGTGTTCTAGGGGATGAGCAGTTCTTC

j_call: TRBJ1-2
clone_size: .
d_call: .
v_call: TRBV9
cdr3_aa: CASSVGGTNYGYTF
cdr3_nt: TGTGCCAGCAGCGTAGGCGGCACTAACTATGGCTACACCTTC

j_call: TRBJ1-1
clone_size: .
d_call: TRBD1
v_call: TRBV7-2
cdr3_aa: CASSLLGTGNTEAFF
cdr3_nt: TGTGCCAGCAGCTTATTGGGGACAGGGAACACTGAAGCTTTCTTT

j_call: TRBJ2-7
clone_size: .
d_call: TRBD2
v_call: TRBV7-8
cdr3_aa: CASSRGIASGGYEQYF
cdr3_nt: TGTGCCAGCAGCCGCGGGATCGCTAGCGGGGGGTACGAGCAGTACTTC

j_call: TRBJ1-1
clone_size: medium-sized
d_call: .
v_call: TRBV7-9
cdr3_aa: CASSLGATTNTEAFF
cdr3_nt: TGTGCCAGCAGCTTAGGTGCTACCACGAACACTGAAGCTTTCTTT

j_call: TRBJ2-7
clone_size: .
d_call: .
v_call: TRBV7-2
cdr3_aa: CASSLGRFYSRF
cdr3_nt: TGTGCCAGCAGCTTAGGGCGGTTTTACAGCCGCTTC

j_call: TRBJ2-2
clone_size: .
d_call: .
v_call: TRBV5-8
cdr3_aa: CASSQGGLGNTGELFF
cdr3_nt: TGTGCCAGCAGCCAGGGGGGACTGGGGAACACCGGGGAGCTGTTTTTT

j_call: TRBJ1-1
clone_size: .
d_call: TRBD1
v_call: TRBV27
cdr3_aa: CASSLVVTGVTEAFF
cdr3_nt: TGTGCCAGCAGTTTGGTCGTGACAGGGGTGACTGAAGCTTTCTTT

j_call: TRBJ2-7
clone_size: .
d_call: TRBD2
v_call: TRBV5-6
cdr3_aa: CASSLATSGGLYEQYF
cdr3_nt: TGTGCCAGCAGCTTGGCCACTAGCGGGGGACTTTACGAGCAGTACTTC

j_call: TRBJ2-6
clone_size: .
d_call: .
v_call: TRBV27
cdr3_aa: CASSFGDINSGANVLTF
cdr3_nt: TGTGCCAGCAGTTTTGGGGATATTAACTCTGGGGCCAACGTCCTGACTTTC

j_call: TRBJ2-1
clone_size: .
d_call: TRBD2
v_call: TRBV5-1
cdr3_aa: CASSPQGGTSPYHEQFF
cdr3_nt: TGCGCCAGCAGCCCTCAGGGCGGGACTAGTCCCTATCATGAGCAGTTCTTC

j_call: TRBJ1-4
clone_size: .
d_call: .
v_call: TRBV9
cdr3_aa: CASSGQGEKLFF
cdr3_nt: TGTGCCAGCAGCGGGCAAGGGGAAAAACTGTTTTTT

j_call: TRBJ1-5
clone_size: .
d_call: .
v_call: TRBV7-9
cdr3_aa: CASSAGWTYSNQPQHF
cdr3_nt: TGTGCCAGCAGCGCTGGGTGGACATATAGCAATCAGCCCCAGCATTTT

j_call: TRBJ1-1
clone_size: .
d_call: .
v_call: TRBV5-1
cdr3_aa: CASSLGVTDSNTEAFF
cdr3_nt: TGCGCCAGCAGCTTGGGGGTGACGGACAGCAACACTGAAGCTTTCTTT

j_call: TRBJ1-6
clone_size: .
d_call: .
v_call: TRBV11-3
cdr3_aa: CASSLEGNSPLHF
cdr3_nt: TGTGCCAGCAGCTTAGAGGGTAATTCACCCCTCCACTTT

j_call: TRBJ2-7
clone_size: .
d_call: TRBD1
v_call: TRBV5-4
cdr3_aa: CASSLVPGGIDEQYF
cdr3_nt: TGTGCCAGCAGCTTGGTACCAGGGGGCATTGACGAGCAGTACTTC

j_call: TRBJ2-3
clone_size: .
d_call: TRBD2
v_call: TRBV19
cdr3_aa: CASSFGLAGTADTQYF
cdr3_nt: TGTGCCAGTAGTTTTGGACTAGCGGGGACGGCAGATACGCAGTATTTT

j_call: TRBJ1-6
clone_size: .
d_call: TRBD1
v_call: TRBV28
cdr3_aa: CASSPPGTGDNSPLHF
cdr3_nt: TGTGCCAGCAGTCCACCCGGGACAGGGGATAATTCACCCCTCCACTTT

j_call: TRBJ1-3
clone_size: .
d_call: .
v_call: TRBV1
cdr3_aa: CTSSQGGGPSGNTIYF
cdr3_nt: TGCACCAGCAGCCAAGGTGGGGGCCCCTCGGGAAACACCATATATTTT

j_call: TRBJ2-5
clone_size: .
d_call: TRBD2
v_call: TRBV5-1
cdr3_aa: CASSLQRGGTAETQYF
cdr3_nt: TGCGCCAGCAGCTTACAGCGGGGGGGAACCGCGGAGACCCAGTACTTC

j_call: TRBJ1-2
clone_size: .
d_call: .
v_call: TRBV4-1
cdr3_aa: CASSQALERGIDNYGYTF
cdr3_nt: TGCGCCAGCAGCCAAGCCCTCGAGCGGGGCATTGATAACTATGGCTACACCTTC

j_call: TRBJ2-4
clone_size: .
d_call: TRBD1
v_call: TRBV30
cdr3_aa: CAWSVGTASGDIQYF
cdr3_nt: TGTGCCTGGAGTGTAGGGACAGCCTCCGGGGACATTCAGTACTTC

j_call: TRBJ1-2
clone_size: .
d_call: .
v_call: TRBV5-1
cdr3_aa: CASSLGDNLVGYTF
cdr3_nt: TGCGCCAGCAGCTTGGGGGACAATTTAGTTGGCTACACCTTC

j_call: TRBJ2-7
clone_size: .
d_call: .
v_call: TRBV7-2
cdr3_aa: CASSLFYEQYF
cdr3_nt: TGTGCCAGCAGCTTATTCTACGAGCAGTACTTC

j_call: TRBJ1-1
clone_size: .
d_call: .
v_call: TRBV28
cdr3_aa: CASSLSVLGDTEAFF
cdr3_nt: TGTGCCAGCAGTTTATCCGTGCTCGGGGACACTGAAGCTTTCTTT

j_call: TRBJ2-5
clone_size: .
d_call: .
v_call: TRBV30
cdr3_aa: CAWAIGGPETQYF
cdr3_nt: TGTGCCTGGGCGATAGGAGGGCCGGAGACCCAGTACTTC

j_call: TRBJ1-1
clone_size: .
d_call: TRBD1
v_call: TRBV6-1
cdr3_aa: CASSGRTGSNTEAFF
cdr3_nt: TGTGCCAGCAGCGGCAGGACAGGCTCGAACACTGAAGCTTTCTTT

j_call: TRBJ1-3
clone_size: .
d_call: TRBD1
v_call: TRBV10-3
cdr3_aa: CAISELQGAQSSGNTIYF
cdr3_nt: TGTGCCATCAGTGAGTTACAGGGGGCGCAGAGCTCTGGAAACACCATATATTTT

j_call: TRBJ2-7
clone_size: .
d_call: TRBD2
v_call: TRBV2
cdr3_aa: CASSSRLAGAYEQYF
cdr3_nt: TGTGCCAGCAGCTCCAGACTAGCGGGGGCCTACGAGCAGTACTTC

j_call: TRBJ2-3
clone_size: .
d_call: .
v_call: TRBV29-1
cdr3_aa: CSVVLSTDTQYF
cdr3_nt: TGCAGCGTTGTCCTGAGCACAGATACGCAGTATTTT

j_call: TRBJ2-3
clone_size: .
d_call: .
v_call: TRBV27
cdr3_aa: CASSLSIRGAGTQYF
cdr3_nt: TGTGCCAGCAGTTTATCGATCAGGGGGGCGGGTACGCAGTATTTT